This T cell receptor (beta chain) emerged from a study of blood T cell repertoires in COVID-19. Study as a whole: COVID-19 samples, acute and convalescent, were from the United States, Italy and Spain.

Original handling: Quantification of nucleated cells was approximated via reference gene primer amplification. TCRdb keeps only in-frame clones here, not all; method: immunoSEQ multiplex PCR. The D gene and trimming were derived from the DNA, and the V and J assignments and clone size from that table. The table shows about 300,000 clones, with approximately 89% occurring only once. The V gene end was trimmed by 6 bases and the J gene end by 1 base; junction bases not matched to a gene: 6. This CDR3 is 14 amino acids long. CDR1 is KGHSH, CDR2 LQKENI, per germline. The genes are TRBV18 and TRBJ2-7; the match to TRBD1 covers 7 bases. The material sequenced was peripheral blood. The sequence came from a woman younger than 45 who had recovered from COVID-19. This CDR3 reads CASSPRQGSYEQYF. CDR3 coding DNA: TGTGCCAGCTCCCCTCGACAGGGTTCCTACGAGCAGTACTTC. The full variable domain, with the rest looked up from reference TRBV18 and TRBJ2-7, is NAGVMQNPRHLVRRRGQEARLRCSPMKGHSHVYWYRQLPEEGLKFMVYLQKENIIDESGMPKERFSAEFPKEGPSILRIQQVVRGDSAAYFCASSPRQGSYEQYFGPGTRLTVT.